This TCR beta chain emerged from a study of CXCR3-negative and CXCR3-positive naive CD8 T cells. Study observations and caveats: The study inferred TCR strength from TRB CDR3 properties and found comparable surface CD5 between naive subsets.

Libraries of TRB cDNA were made by 5' RACE and carried UMIs. From its re-call of the 5' RACE reads, TCRdb lists each CDR3 protein once, without DNA. In total, the table holds 84,000 or so distinct CDR3 sequences. Comments on this clonotype: Its specificity is not known.

The CDR3 is 15 residues long. The V gene's germline CDR1 is MNHEY and CDR2 SMNVEV (reference sequence). Sequencing was performed on naive CXCR3- CD8+ T cells from blood. The subset: CD45RO-CCR7+CD27+CD95- naive CD8+ T cells lacking CXCR3 (TNR3-). This chain links TRBV27 with TRBJ2-1; TCRdb gives TRBD1 as the D gene, but with no DNA this cannot be confirmed. The clonotype was recovered from a human donor in good health. Some clones in this sample may be carry-over from other donors' samples. CDR3 amino acids: CATTGQGSIYNEQFF.